This T cell receptor (beta chain) was sequenced in a study of CD8 T cells in Susac syndrome. Trimming stripped 6 bases from V and 3 bases from J, with 14 bases between. The CDR3 runs to 14 residues. RNA, at 0.5 to 1 ug, was reverse transcribed with random hexamers. TCRdb reprocessed the immunoSEQ multiplex PCR reads via MiXCR and lists one record per CDR3 protein. The sample holds 150,000 to 180,000 distinct CDR3 sequences, approximately 96% seen once. Broader study findings: Where Susac syndrome CD4+ T cell repertoires were concerned, no clonal expansion was evident.

This clonotype was counted a single time. The antigen remains unidentified. The source material was CD4+ T cells from PBMCs. The rearrangement joins TRBV12-3 or TRBV12-4 to TRBJ2-5, with D perhaps matching TRBD1 or TRBD2 (5 bases each). This TCR came from a human donor with Susac syndrome. CDR3 nucleotides: TGTGCCAGCAGACTGAGGGGCGGAGAAGAGACCCAGTACTTC. Encoded protein: CASRLRGGEETQYF.